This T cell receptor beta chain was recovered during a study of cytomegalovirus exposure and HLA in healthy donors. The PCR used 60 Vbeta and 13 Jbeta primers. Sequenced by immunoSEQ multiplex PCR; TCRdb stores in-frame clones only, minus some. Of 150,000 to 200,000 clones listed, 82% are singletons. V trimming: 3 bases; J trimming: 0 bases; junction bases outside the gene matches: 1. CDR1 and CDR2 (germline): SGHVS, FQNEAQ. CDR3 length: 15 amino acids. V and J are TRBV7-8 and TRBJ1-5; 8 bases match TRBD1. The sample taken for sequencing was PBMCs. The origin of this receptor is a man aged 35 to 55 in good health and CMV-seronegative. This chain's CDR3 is CASSFGTGSNQPQHF. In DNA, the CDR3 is TGTGCCAGCAGCTTCGGGACAGGTAGCAATCAGCCCCAGCATTTT.